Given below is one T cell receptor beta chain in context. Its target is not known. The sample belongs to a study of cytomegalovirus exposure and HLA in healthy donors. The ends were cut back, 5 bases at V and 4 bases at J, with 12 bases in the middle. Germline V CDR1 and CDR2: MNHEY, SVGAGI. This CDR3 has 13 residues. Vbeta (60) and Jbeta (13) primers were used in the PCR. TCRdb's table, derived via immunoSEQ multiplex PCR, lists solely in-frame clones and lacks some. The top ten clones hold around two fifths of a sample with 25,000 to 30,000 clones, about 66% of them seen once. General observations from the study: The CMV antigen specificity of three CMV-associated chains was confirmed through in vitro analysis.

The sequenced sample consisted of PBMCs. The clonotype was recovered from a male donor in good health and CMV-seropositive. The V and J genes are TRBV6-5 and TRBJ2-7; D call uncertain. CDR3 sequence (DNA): TGTGCCAGCAGTCCCGCTAACGCTTACGAGCAGTACTTC. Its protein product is CASSPANAYEQYF.